These 2 T cell receptor beta chains originate from one sample sequenced in a study of T-cell reconstitution after alpha-beta-depleted transplantation in children. Unique molecular identifiers were incorporated during preparation of the TCRbeta library. TCRdb re-called the PCR reads with MiXCR, one entry per CDR3 protein. The sample has just over 950,000 distinct CDR3 sequences, about 30% seen once. Sequenced material: PBMCs, mostly from graft donor cells, taken 360 days after TCRalphabeta/CD19-depleted stem cell transplant. The source of these receptors is a boy less than two years old who had a stem cell transplant for SCID, so the T cells may come from the graft donor.

V gene TRBV4-3 combines with J gene TRBJ1-4, with D possibly being TRBD1 (5 bases). V was trimmed by 1 base and J by 7 bases, leaving 19 bases between them. The CDR3 contains 17 residues. Germline CDR1 LGHNA, CDR2 YSLEER. CDR3 residues: CASSQGYQGGRGEKLFF. In DNA form, the CDR3 reads TGCGCCAGCAGCCAAGGCTACCAGGGAGGGCGAGGTGAAAAACTGTTTTTT.

The table lists this clonotype with a few counts. The CDR3 protein is CASSLVPFVYGYTF. The CDR3 DNA reads TGTGCCAGCAGTTTAGTACCGTTTGTCTATGGCTACACCTTC. The chain uses TRBV28 and TRBJ1-2; D unclear. The germline gives CDR1 MDHEN, CDR2 SYDVKM. Trimming took 2 bases from V and 4 from J, leaving 11 bases between them. The CDR3 sequence is 14 residues long.